The rows below give T cell receptor beta chains drawn from one sample of a study of T-cell reconstitution after alpha-beta-depleted transplantation in children. TCRdb reanalysed the PCR reads using MiXCR and keeps one entry per CDR3 protein. The data hold 200,000 to 250,000 distinct CDR3 sequences, with 9% to 10% observed a single time. Source: PBMCs from the stem cell graft donor, taken from the stem cell graft. These receptors were collected from a human donor who donated a stem cell graft to a child with SCID. Both conserved end residues are part of each CDR3. The D gene is left open where the match is weak. A row's size may be missing; if present it is once, few, many or a size class.

TRBD2	many	TRBJ2-2	TRBV20-1	CSARPSGVDGELFF
-	many	TRBJ2-3	TRBV6-5	CASSGSTDTQYF
-	many	TRBJ1-1	TRBV5-1	CASSQGFGGTEAFF
-	many	TRBJ2-5	TRBV20-1	CSARTRRTDPKETQYF
-	many	TRBJ2-5	TRBV5-5	CASSLGSRGETQYF
-	many	TRBJ1-3	TRBV3-1	CASSKAAGGNTIYF
-	many	TRBJ2-7	TRBV18	CASSQTATPYEQYF
TRBD1	many	TRBJ1-2	TRBV5-1	CASKMGTDDGYTF
-	many	TRBJ2-7	TRBV7-8	CASGRTHLYEQYF
-	many	TRBJ2-7	TRBV5-1	CASRGFERATYEQYF
TRBD1	-	TRBJ1-1	TRBV7-3	CASRKTGGTEAFF
-	many	TRBJ1-2	TRBV12-3/TRBV12-4	CASSPDGNYGYTF
TRBD2	many	TRBJ2-1	TRBV3-1	CASSLHKGLAGYNEQFF
-	many	TRBJ1-1	TRBV7-9	CASSPPGGNTEAFF
-	many	TRBJ2-7	TRBV27	CASSIGIRDSLYEQYF
-	-	TRBJ1-1	TRBV7-8	CASSQKPGMNTEAFF
-	many	TRBJ2-2	TRBV5-1	CASSRGPEKNTGELFF
TRBD2	many	TRBJ2-3	TRBV15	CATSRGLARDTQYF
-	many	TRBJ2-2	TRBV4-2	CASSHDTGELFF
-	many	TRBJ2-7	TRBV20-1	CSARLPGRTVEQYF
-	many	TRBJ1-5	TRBV28	CASSVQGVQPQHF
-	many	TRBJ1-5	TRBV6-5	CASSYFGQLASNQPQHF
-	many	TRBJ1-2	TRBV12-3/TRBV12-4	CASSFGKSDYGYTF
-	few	TRBJ1-6	TRBV12-3/TRBV12-4	CASSLARTDSPLHF
-	many	TRBJ2-5	TRBV6-1	CASRPEWGQETQYF
-	many	TRBJ1-1	TRBV5-1	CASSLGRDRNTEAFF
-	many	TRBJ1-2	TRBV12-3/TRBV12-4	CASSLASGYTF
-	many	TRBJ2-1	TRBV12-3/TRBV12-4	CASRGRSSYNEQFF
-	many	TRBJ2-2	TRBV6-5	CASSYSPDTGELFF
TRBD1	many	TRBJ2-7	TRBV6-5	CASSYGAGGSYEQYF
-	many	TRBJ1-4	TRBV6-6	CASSYPDGRELFF
-	many	TRBJ1-1	TRBV5-1	CASSLDLSDFTEAFF
-	many	TRBJ1-2	TRBV7-9	CASSLASAYYGYTF
-	many	TRBJ1-1	TRBV5-1	CASKDSPGTEAFF
-	many	TRBJ1-2	TRBV5-6	CASSLAGVGGYTF
TRBD1	few	TRBJ1-2	TRBV20-1	CSALGRDRGYYGYTF
-	many	TRBJ1-1	TRBV5-6	CASSLAAAGGTEAFF
TRBD2	many	TRBJ2-2	TRBV20-1	CSALRGTRVPGELFF
-	-	TRBJ2-7	TRBV6-2/TRBV6-3	CASSYKTYEQYF
-	many	TRBJ1-2	TRBV5-1	CASSEGSSQSLYGYTF
-	many	TRBJ1-1	TRBV9	CASSLSGTMNTEAFF
-	-	TRBJ1-1	TRBV20-1	CSAPGGGGSGTEAFF
-	-	TRBJ2-3	TRBV2	CASSRGTTRGTDTQYF
-	many	TRBJ2-1	TRBV20-1	CSASQTRSSYNEQFF
-	many	TRBJ1-6	TRBV12-3/TRBV12-4	CASSATGTGNSPLHF
-	many	TRBJ1-5	TRBV9	CASSNSGDTQPQHF
-	many	TRBJ2-3	TRBV21-1	CASSNGGGDTQYF
TRBD1	many	TRBJ2-7	TRBV28	CASSLSGGRYEQYF
-	few	TRBJ2-3	TRBV7-9	CASSPSVGRTDTQYF
TRBD2	-	TRBJ2-5	TRBV20-1	CCARILSGDPQETQYF
-	few	TRBJ1-5	TRBV20-1	CCARDSAAGNQPQHF
-	many	TRBJ2-3	TRBV5-1	CASSLRVGDTQYF
-	many	TRBJ2-7	TRBV5-1	CASSLGDRLTYEQYF